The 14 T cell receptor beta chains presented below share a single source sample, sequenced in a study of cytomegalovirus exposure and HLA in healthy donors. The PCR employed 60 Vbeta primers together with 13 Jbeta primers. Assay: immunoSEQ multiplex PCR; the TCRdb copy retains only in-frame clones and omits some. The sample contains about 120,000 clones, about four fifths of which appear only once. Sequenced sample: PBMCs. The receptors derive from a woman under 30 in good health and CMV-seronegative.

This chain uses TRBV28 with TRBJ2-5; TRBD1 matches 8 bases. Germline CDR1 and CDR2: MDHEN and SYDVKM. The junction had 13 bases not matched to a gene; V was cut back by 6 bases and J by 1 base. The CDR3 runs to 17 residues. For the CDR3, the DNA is TGTGCCAGCAGGGAGAGTACAGGGGGTGACATCCAAGAGACCCAGTACTTC. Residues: CASRESTGGDIQETQYF.

The CDR3: CASTPGGYGYTF. DNA of the CDR3: TGTGCCAGCACTCCGGGGGGTTATGGCTACACCTTC. The chain is built from TRBV6-6 and TRBJ1-2, with TRBD1 as a possible D gene (5 bases). Germline values: CDR1 MNHNY, CDR2 SVGAGI (reference sequence). The CDR3 consists of 12 residues. Trimming took 7 bases from V and 5 from J, leaving 11 bases between them.

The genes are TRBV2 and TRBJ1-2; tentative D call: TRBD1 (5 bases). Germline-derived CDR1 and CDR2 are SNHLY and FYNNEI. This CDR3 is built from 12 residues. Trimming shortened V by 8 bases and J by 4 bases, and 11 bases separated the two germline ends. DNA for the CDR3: TGTGCCAGCGGGGCAAGGCTCTATGGCTACACCTTC. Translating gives CASGARLYGYTF.

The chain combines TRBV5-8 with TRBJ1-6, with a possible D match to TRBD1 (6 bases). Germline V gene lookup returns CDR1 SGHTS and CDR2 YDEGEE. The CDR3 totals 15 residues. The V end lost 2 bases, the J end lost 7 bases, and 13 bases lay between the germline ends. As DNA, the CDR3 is TGTGCCAGCAGCTTTTTAAGTCAGGGGAATTCACCCCTCCACTTT. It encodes CASSFLSQGNSPLHF.

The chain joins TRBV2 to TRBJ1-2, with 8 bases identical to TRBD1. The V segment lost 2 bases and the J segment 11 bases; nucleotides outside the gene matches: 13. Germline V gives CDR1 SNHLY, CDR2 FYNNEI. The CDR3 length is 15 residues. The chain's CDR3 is CASSEFPDRGEGYTF. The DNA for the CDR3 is TGTGCCAGCAGTGAATTCCCCGACAGGGGCGAGGGTTACACCTTC.

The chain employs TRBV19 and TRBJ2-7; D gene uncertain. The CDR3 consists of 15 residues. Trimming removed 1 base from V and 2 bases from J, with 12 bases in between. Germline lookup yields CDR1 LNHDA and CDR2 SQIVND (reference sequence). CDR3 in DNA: TGTGCCAGTAGTATAGGGGCCGAGCCCCCCTACGAGCAGTACTTC. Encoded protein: CASSIGAEPPYEQYF.

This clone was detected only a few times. CDR3 sequence (DNA): TGTGCCTGGAGCGGCTGGGCTAGCGGGGGGTCACTAAAGGGGGCAGATACGCAGTATTTT. Its protein product is CAWSGWASGGSLKGADTQYF. The rearrangement uses TRBV30 and TRBJ2-3; TRBD2 aligns across 11 bases. V trimming: 3 bases; J trimming: 4 bases; junction bases outside the gene matches: 21. The CDR3 is 20 amino acids. Germline loops: CDR1 GTSNPN, CDR2 SVGIG (reference sequence).

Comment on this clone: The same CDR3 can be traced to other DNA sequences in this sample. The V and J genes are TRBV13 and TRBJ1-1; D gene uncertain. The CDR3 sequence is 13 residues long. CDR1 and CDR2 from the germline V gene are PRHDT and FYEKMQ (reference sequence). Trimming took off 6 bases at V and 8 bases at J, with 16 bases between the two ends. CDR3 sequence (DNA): TGTGCCAGCAGTGCCGCGACCGAGGAGGAAGCTTTCTTT. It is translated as CASSAATEEEAFF.

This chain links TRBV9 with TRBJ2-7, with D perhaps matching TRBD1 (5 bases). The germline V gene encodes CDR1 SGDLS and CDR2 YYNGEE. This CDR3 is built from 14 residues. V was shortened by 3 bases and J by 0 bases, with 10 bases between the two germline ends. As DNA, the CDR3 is TGTGCCAGCAGCGCCCAGGGATCCTCCTACGAGCAGTACTTC. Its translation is CASSAQGSSYEQYF.

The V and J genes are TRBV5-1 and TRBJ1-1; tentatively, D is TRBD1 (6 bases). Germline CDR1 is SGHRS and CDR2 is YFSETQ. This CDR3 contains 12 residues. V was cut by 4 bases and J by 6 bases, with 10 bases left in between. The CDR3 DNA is TGCGCCAGCAGCGTATCAGGGGCTGAAGCTTTCTTT. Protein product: CASSVSGAEAFF.

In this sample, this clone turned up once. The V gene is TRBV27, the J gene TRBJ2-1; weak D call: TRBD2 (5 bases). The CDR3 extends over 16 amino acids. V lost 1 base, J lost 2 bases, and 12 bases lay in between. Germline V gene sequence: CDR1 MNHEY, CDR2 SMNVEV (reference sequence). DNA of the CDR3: TGTGCCAGCAGTTTATATTTGAGCGGCCCCTACAATGAGCAGTTCTTC. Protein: CASSLYLSGPYNEQFF.

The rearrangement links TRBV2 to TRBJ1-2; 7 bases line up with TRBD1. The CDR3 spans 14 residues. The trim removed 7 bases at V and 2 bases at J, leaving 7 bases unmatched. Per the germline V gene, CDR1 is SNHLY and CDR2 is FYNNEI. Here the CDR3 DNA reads TGTGCCAGCAATCGACAGGGAGGAAACTATGGCTACACCTTC. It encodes CASNRQGGNYGYTF.

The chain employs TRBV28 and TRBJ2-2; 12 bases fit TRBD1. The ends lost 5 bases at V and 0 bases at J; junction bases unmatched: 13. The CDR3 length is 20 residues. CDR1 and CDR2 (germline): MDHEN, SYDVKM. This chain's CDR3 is CASSDRDRGRWEPNTGELFF. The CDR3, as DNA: TGTGCCAGCAGTGACCGGGACAGGGGGCGATGGGAACCGAACACCGGGGAGCTGTTTTTT.

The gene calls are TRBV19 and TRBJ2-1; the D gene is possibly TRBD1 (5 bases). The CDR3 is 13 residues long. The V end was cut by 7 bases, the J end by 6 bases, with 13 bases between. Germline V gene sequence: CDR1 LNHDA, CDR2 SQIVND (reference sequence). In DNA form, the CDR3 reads TGTGCCAGTACTCAGGGATGGGGCAATGAGCAGTTCTTC. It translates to CASTQGWGNEQFF.